Each of the 20 T cell receptor beta chains below was sequenced from the same sample in a study of blood T cell repertoires in COVID-19. Profiling relied on immunoSEQ multiplex PCR, and the TCRdb table lists in-frame clones only, not all of them. The sample lists 150,000 or so clones, over 70% seen once, with approximately 6.2% in the top ten. The sequencing input was peripheral blood. Receptor source: a man older than 75 with acute or convalescent COVID-19.

The rearrangement joins TRBV6-5 to TRBJ1-3, with 8 bases aligning to TRBD1. V trimming: 6 bases; J trimming: 0 bases; junction bases outside the gene matches: 1. The CDR3 runs 14 residues. Germline V gives CDR1 MNHEY, CDR2 SVGAGI. CDR3 DNA sequence: TGTGCCAGCAGCGGACAGGGCTCTGGAAACACCATATATTTT. It specifies CASSGQGSGNTIYF.

The J gene is TRBJ2-7, the V gene TRBV9, with TRBD1 matching 12 bases. V shed 3 bases, J shed 6 bases, and the junction held 7 bases outside the gene matches. CDR1 and CDR2 from the germline V gene are SGDLS and YYNGEE. The CDR3 spans 15 residues. For the CDR3, the DNA is TGTGCCAGCAGCGGAGGACCGGGACAGGGGGCCGAGCAGTACTTC. It encodes CASSGGPGQGAEQYF.

The CDR3 region is CASSVRGGGQPQHF. Here the CDR3 DNA reads TGTGCCAGTAGTGTAAGGGGGGGCGGACAGCCCCAGCATTTT. This rearrangement joins TRBV19 to TRBJ1-5; possibly TRBD1 for D (6 bases). The V end was cut by 5 bases, the J end by 7 bases, with 15 bases between. The CDR3 has 14 amino acids. The germline V gene encodes CDR1 LNHDA and CDR2 SQIVND (reference sequence).

This chain uses TRBV5-1 with TRBJ1-6; D is perhaps TRBD1 (5 bases). From germline, CDR1 is SGHRS and CDR2 YFSETQ. Trimming removed 0 bases at V and 10 bases at J, with 20 bases between. The CDR3 is 17 amino acids. The CDR3 region is CASSLGPGDGVSSPLHF. CDR3 coding DNA: TGCGCCAGCAGCTTGGGACCGGGGGACGGGGTATCATCACCCCTCCACTTT.

This sequence joins TRBV19 and TRBJ1-6; 9 nucleotides line up with TRBD1. The ends lost 6 bases at V and 9 bases at J; junction bases unmatched: 6. There are 14 residues in the CDR3. Germline-derived CDR1 and CDR2 are LNHDA and SQIVND (reference sequence). The CDR3 DNA is TGTGCCAGTAGGGAACAGGGGGCGAGTTCACCCCTCCACTTT. Translation gives CASREQGASSPLHF. The complete variable domain, with remaining parts taken from reference TRBV19 and TRBJ1-6, reads DGGITQSPKYLFRKEGQNVTLSCEQNLNHDAMYWYRQDPGQGLRLIYYSQIVNDFQKGDIAEGYSVSREKKESFPLTVTSAQKNPTAFYLCASREQGASSPLHFGNGTRLTVT.

The chain links TRBV4-1 to TRBJ1-3; D is possibly TRBD1 (5 bases). Germline CDR1 and CDR2: MGHRA and YSYEKL. V lost 1 base and J lost 8, with 9 bases in between. This CDR3 comprises 13 residues. Written as DNA, the CDR3 is TGCGCCAGCAGCCAAGGACAGAAGGACACCATATATTTT. It yields the protein CASSQGQKDTIYF.

The CDR3 nucleotides are TGTGCCACCAGCAGAGATCTCTGGAGCGGGGGAACGGAGCAGTTCTTC. The encoded protein is CATSRDLWSGGTEQFF. The chain couples TRBV15 to TRBJ2-1; TRBD2 aligns across 8 bases. J lost 10 bases, V lost 0 bases, and 11 bases had no gene match. This CDR3 has 16 residues. The V gene's germline CDR1 is LNHNV and CDR2 YYDKDF (reference sequence).

The J gene is TRBJ1-1, the V gene TRBV19; tentative D call: TRBD1 (5 bases). Germline lookup yields CDR1 LNHDA and CDR2 SQIVND (reference sequence). V gave up 7 bases and J gave up 3 bases, with 12 bases separating them. This CDR3 spans 13 amino acids. CDR3 in amino acids: CASKAQVYTEAFF. The CDR3 nucleotides read TGTGCCAGTAAGGCACAGGTATACACTGAAGCTTTCTTT.

In DNA, the CDR3 is TGTGCCAGCAGTTTATCGTTGGCAGGGAATGAAAAACTGTTTTTT. Protein: CASSLSLAGNEKLFF. V is TRBV27 and J is TRBJ1-4, with D perhaps matching TRBD1 (5 bases). The CDR3 covers 15 residues. The V and J ends lost 0 bases and 5 bases respectively, with 10 bases between them. The germline gives CDR1 MNHEY, CDR2 SMNVEV (reference sequence).

The V call is TRBV2, the J call TRBJ2-1, with 11 bases that match TRBD2. This CDR3 comprises 15 residues. In germline, CDR1 is SNHLY, CDR2 FYNNEI. Germline trimming cut 3 bases from V and 6 bases from J; bases unmatched to any gene: 4. The CDR3 DNA is TGTGCCAGCAGTGAGAGCACTAGCGGGAGCAATGAGCAGTTCTTC. Encoded protein: CASSESTSGSNEQFF. The full variable domain, in which reference TRBV2 and TRBJ2-1 provide the parts outside the CDR3, is EPEVTQTPSHQVTQMGQEVILRCVPISNHLYFYWYRQILGQKVEFLVSFYNNEISEKSEIFDDQFSVERPDGSNFTLKIRSTKLEDSAMYFCASSESTSGSNEQFFGPGTRLTVL.

This clone came up once. This CDR3 is CASSLGFSEAFF. The DNA for the CDR3 is TGTGCCAGCAGTTTAGGATTTAGTGAAGCTTTCTTT. The V call is TRBV12-3 or TRBV12-4, the J call TRBJ1-1; D remains ambiguous. Trimming cost V 1 base and J 7 bases, with 7 bases left between them. The CDR3 is 12 residues long.

The chain joins TRBV6-5 to TRBJ1-5, with 7 bases that match TRBD1. V dropped 3 bases and J dropped 5; count of bases not matched to a gene: 4. Germline CDR1 and CDR2: MNHEY and SVGAGI. This CDR3 region has 14 residues. CDR3 residues: CASSYKTGHQPQHF. The CDR3 DNA is TGTGCCAGCAGTTATAAGACAGGGCATCAGCCCCAGCATTTT.

The chain combines TRBV18 with TRBJ2-5, with 14 bases identical to TRBD2. Trimming removed 3 bases from V and 3 bases from J; junction bases left unmatched: 0. Germline CDR1 reads KGHSH; CDR2 reads LQKENI. The CDR3 totals 15 residues. The CDR3 DNA is TGTGCCAGCTCACCGGGACTAGCGGGAGAAGAGACCCAGTACTTC. It is translated as CASSPGLAGEETQYF.

This chain uses TRBV7-3 with TRBJ2-1; 7 bases match TRBD2. Germline V gene lookup returns CDR1 SGHTA and CDR2 FQGTGA. CDR3 length equals 14 residues. V gave up 5 bases and J gave up 7 bases; unmatched junction bases: 8. CDR3 bases: TGTGCCAGCAGCCCTAGCGGAAGGGGAAATGAGCAGTTCTTC. This gives the protein CASSPSGRGNEQFF. Combining the CDR3 with reference TRBV7-3 and TRBJ2-1 gives the whole variable domain GAGVSQTPSNKVTEKGKYVELRCDPISGHTALYWYRQSLGQGPEFLIYFQGTGAADDSGLPNDRFFAVRPEGSVSTLKIQRTERGDSAVYLCASSPSGRGNEQFFGPGTRLTVL.

The chain combines TRBV29-1 with TRBJ1-2; TRBD1 might be the D (5 bases). The CDR3 consists of 13 residues. Per germline, CDR1 SQVTM and CDR2 ANQGSEA. V was pared by 8 bases and J by 0 bases, with 13 bases between. The CDR3 sequence is CSTSGGSNYGYTF. CDR3 in DNA: TGCAGCACCTCGGGGGGGTCTAACTATGGCTACACCTTC.

V usage is TRBV4-1 and J usage is TRBJ2-5; D gene unclear. V shed 0 bases and J shed 5 bases, with 13 bases lying between them. CDR1 is MGHRA, CDR2 YSYEKL, per germline. The CDR3 has 15 amino acids. The CDR3, as DNA: TGCGCCAGCAGCCAAGACAGTCGGGTACGGGAGACCCAGTACTTC. As protein: CASSQDSRVRETQYF.

The V gene is TRBV19, the J gene TRBJ1-5; weak D call: TRBD1 (6 bases). Trimming removed 7 bases from V and 0 bases from J, with 22 bases in between. This CDR3 contains 18 residues. Germline V gene data show CDR1 as LNHDA and CDR2 as SQIVND (reference sequence). CDR3 in DNA: TGTGCCAGTACCCCACGGGACAAACTCGAATATAGCAATCAGCCCCAGCATTTT. It translates to CASTPRDKLEYSNQPQHF.

The chain links TRBV7-9 to TRBJ2-7; TRBD1 matches at 7 bases. The length of the CDR3 is 13 residues. Germline V gene data show CDR1 as SEHNR and CDR2 as FQNEAQ (reference sequence). V trimming: 5 bases; J trimming: 3 bases; junction bases outside the gene matches: 4. Written as DNA, the CDR3 is TGTGCCAGCAGCCGACAGGGTCTCTACGAGCAGTACTTC. This codes for CASSRQGLYEQYF.

The rearrangement joins TRBV19 to TRBJ2-3, with TRBD2 as a possible D gene (6 bases). CDR3 length equals 14 residues. The germline V gene has CDR1 LNHDA and CDR2 SQIVND (reference sequence). Trimming took off 4 bases at V and 0 bases at J, with 8 bases between the two ends. CDR3 in DNA: TGTGCCAGTAGTAGCGGGACTAGCACAGATACGCAGTATTTT. As protein: CASSSGTSTDTQYF.

The chain carries TRBV28 and TRBJ1-5, with unresolved D. The V end was cut by 6 bases, the J end by 0 bases, with 12 bases between. The CDR3 length is 15 residues. Looked up from germline, CDR1 is MDHEN and CDR2 is SYDVKM. The CDR3 nucleotides are TGTGCCAGCAGCCCCCCGGGTTATAGCAATCAGCCCCAGCATTTT. It codes for CASSPPGYSNQPQHF.